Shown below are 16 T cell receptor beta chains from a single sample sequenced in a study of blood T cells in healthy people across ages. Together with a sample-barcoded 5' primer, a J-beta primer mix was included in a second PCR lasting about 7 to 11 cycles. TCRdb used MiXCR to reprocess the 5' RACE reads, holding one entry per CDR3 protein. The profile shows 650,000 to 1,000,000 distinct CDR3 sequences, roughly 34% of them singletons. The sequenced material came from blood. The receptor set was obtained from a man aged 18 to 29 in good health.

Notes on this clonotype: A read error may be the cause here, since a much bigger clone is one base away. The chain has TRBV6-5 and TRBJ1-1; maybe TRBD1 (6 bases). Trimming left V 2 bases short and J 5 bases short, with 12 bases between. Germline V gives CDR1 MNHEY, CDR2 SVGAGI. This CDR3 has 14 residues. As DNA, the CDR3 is TGTGCCAGCAGTTACGCGACAGGAGTTACTGAAGCTTTCTTT. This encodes CASSYATGVTEAFF.

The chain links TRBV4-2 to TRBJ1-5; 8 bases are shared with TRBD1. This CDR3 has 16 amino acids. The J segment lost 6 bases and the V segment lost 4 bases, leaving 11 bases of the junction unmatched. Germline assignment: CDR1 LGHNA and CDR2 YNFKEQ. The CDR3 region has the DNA TGTGCCAGCAGCCCAAAAACCGGGACAGGAGGTCAGCCCCAGCATTTT. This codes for CASSPKTGTGGQPQHF.

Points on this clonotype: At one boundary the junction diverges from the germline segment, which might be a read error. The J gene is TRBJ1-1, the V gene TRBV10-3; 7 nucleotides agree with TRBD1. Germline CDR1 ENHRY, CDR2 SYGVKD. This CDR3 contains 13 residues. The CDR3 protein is CASSEGANTEAFF. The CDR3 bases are TGTGCCAGCAGTGAGGGGGCGAACACTGAAGCTTTCTTT.

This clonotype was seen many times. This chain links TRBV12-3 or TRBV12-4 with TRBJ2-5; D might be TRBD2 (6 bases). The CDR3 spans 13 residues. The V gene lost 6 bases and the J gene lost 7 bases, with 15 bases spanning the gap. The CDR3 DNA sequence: TGTGCCAGCAGGCGGGACCCCGATACGACCCAGTACTTC. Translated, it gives CASRRDPDTTQYF.

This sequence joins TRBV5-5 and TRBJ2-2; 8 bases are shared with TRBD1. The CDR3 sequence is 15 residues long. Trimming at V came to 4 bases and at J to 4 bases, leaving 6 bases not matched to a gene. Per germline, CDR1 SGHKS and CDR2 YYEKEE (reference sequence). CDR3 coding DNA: TGTGCCAGCAGCCGGACAGGGAGAAGCACCGGGGAGCTGTTTTTT. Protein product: CASSRTGRSTGELFF.

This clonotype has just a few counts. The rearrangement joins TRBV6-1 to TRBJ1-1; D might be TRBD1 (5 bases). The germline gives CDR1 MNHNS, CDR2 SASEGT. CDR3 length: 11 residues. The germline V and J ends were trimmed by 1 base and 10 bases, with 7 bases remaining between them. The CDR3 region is CASSEEGRAFF. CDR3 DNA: TGTGCCAGCAGTGAAGAGGGGAGAGCTTTCTTT.

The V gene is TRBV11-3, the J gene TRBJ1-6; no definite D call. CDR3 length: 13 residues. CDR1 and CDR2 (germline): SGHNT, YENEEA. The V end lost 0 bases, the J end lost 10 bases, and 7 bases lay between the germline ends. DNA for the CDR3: TGTGCCAGCAGCTTAGATGTGTTATCACCCCTCCACTTT. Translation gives CASSLDVLSPLHF.

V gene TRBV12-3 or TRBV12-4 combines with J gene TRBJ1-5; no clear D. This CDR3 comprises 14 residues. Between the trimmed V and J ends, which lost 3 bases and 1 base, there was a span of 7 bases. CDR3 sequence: CASSFEGSNQPQHF. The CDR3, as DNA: TGTGCCAGCAGTTTCGAGGGAAGCAATCAGCCCCAGCATTTT.

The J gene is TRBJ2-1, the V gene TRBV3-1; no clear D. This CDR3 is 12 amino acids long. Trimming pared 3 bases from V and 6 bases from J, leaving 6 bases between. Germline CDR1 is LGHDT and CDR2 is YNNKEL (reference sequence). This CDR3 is CASSHYTNEQFF. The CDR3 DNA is TGTGCCAGCAGCCACTATACCAATGAGCAGTTCTTC.

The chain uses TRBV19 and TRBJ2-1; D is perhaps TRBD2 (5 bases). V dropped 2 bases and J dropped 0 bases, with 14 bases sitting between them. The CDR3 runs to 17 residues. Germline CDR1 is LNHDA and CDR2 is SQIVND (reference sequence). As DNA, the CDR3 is TGTGCCAGTAGTATATTACCTAGCTCTACCTCCTACAATGAGCAGTTCTTC. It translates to CASSILPSSTSYNEQFF.

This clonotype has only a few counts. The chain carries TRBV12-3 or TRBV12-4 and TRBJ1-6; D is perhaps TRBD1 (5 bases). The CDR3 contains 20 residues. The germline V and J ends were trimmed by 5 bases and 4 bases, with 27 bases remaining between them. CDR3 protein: CASSLGVDSPSFTYNSPLHF. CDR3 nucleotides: TGTGCCAGCAGTCTGGGGGTCGACAGCCCCTCCTTTACTTATAATTCACCCCTCCACTTT.

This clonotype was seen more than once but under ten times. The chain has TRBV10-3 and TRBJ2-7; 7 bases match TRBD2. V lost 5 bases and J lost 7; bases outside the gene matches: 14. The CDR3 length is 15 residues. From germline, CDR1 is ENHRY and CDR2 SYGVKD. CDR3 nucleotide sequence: TGTGCCATCAGTTGGGTTCTAGCGGATGACAATGAGCAGTACTTC. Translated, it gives CAISWVLADDNEQYF.

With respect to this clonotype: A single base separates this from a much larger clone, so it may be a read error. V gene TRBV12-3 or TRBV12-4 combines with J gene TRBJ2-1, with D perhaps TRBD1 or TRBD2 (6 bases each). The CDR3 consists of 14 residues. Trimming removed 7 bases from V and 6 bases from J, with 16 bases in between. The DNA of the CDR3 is TGTGCCAGCACCCCTCGCGGGACAATCAATGAGCAGTTCTTC. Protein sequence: CASTPRGTINEQFF.

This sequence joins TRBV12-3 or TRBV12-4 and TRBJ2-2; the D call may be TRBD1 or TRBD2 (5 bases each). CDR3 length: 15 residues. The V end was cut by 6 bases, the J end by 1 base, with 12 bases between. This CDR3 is CASRGRNWNTGELFF. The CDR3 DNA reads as TGTGCCAGCAGGGGACGGAATTGGAACACCGGGGAGCTGTTTTTT.

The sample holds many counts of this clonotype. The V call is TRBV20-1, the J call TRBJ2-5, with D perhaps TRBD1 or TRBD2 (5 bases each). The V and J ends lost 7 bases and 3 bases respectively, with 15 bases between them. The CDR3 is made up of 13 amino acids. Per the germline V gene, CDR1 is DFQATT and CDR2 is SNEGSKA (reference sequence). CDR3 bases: TGCAGTGGAAGGGGACCCCCTAAAGAGACCCAGTACTTC. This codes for CSGRGPPKETQYF.

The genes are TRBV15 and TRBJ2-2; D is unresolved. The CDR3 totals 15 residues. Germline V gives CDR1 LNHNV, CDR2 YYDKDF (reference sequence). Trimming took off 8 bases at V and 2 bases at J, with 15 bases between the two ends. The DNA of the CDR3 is TGTGCCACCTCCCTCGGCAGGCTTAACACCGGGGAGCTGTTTTTT. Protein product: CATSLGRLNTGELFF.